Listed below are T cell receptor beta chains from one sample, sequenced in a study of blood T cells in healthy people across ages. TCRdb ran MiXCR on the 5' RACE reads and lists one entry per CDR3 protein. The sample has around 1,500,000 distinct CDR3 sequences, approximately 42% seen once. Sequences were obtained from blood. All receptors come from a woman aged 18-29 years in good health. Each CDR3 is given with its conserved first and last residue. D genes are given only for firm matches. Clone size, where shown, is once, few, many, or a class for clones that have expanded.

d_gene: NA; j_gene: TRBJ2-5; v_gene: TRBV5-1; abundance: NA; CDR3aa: CASSALDPQETQYF; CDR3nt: TGCGCCAGCAGCGCACTGGATCCCCAAGAGACCCAGTACTTC
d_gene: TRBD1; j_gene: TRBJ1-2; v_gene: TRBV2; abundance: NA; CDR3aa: CASTERTGGVGGYTF; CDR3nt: TGTGCCAGCACTGAACGGACAGGGGGCGTTGGAGGCTACACCTTC
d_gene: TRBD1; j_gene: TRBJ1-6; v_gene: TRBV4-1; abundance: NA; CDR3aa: CASSQGRLRDRVTGSPLHF; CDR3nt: TGCGCCAGCAGCCAAGGAAGGCTCCGGGACAGGGTCACGGGTTCACCCCTCCACTTT
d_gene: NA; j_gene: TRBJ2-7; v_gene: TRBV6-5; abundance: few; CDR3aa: CASCLRNREYEQYF; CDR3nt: TGTGCCAGCTGCCTCCGGAACAGGGAGTACGAGCAGTACTTC
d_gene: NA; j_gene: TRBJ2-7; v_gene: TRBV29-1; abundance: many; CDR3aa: CSVARGTGAYEQYF; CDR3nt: TGCAGCGTTGCTAGAGGGACGGGGGCCTACGAGCAGTACTTC
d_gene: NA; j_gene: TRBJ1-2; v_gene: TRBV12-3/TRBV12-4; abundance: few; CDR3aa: CASSFDPTSPVYGYTF; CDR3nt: TGTGCCAGCAGTTTTGATCCTACTAGCCCCGTCTATGGCTACACCTTC
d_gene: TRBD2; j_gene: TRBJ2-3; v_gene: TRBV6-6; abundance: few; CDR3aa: CASSPGGAGADTQYF; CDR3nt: TGTGCCAGCAGCCCCGGGGGGGCGGGTGCCGATACGCAGTATTTT
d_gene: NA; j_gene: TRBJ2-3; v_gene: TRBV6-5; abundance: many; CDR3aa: CASSRYTGRGTQYF; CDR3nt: TGTGCCAGCAGTAGATATACGGGCCGCGGTACGCAGTATTTT
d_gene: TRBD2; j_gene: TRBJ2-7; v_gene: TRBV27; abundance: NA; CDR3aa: CASSLRVAGGVYNEQYF; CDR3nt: TGTGCCAGCAGTTTACGAGTAGCGGGGGGGGTTTACAATGAGCAGTACTTC
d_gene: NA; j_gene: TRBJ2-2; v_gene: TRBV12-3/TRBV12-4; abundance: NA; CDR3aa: CASRGSGAGELFF; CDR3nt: TGTGCCAGCAGGGGGTCGGGGGCCGGGGAGCTGTTTTTT